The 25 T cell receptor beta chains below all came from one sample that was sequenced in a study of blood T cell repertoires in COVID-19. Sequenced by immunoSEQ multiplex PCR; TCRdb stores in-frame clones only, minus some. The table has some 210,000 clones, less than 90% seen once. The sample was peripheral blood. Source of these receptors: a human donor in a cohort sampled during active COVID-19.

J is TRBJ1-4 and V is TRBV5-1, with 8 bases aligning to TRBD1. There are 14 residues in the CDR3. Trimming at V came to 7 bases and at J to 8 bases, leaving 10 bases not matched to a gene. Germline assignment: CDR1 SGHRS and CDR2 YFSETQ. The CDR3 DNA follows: TGCGCCAGCCACGCAGGGGGCCCGGGAGAAAAACTGTTTTTT. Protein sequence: CASHAGGPGEKLFF.

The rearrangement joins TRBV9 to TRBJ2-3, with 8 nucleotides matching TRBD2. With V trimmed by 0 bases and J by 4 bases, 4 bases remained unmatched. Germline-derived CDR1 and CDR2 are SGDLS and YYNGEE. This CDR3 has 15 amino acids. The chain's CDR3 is CASSVAGGKADTQYF. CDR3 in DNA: TGTGCCAGCAGCGTAGCGGGAGGGAAGGCAGATACGCAGTATTTT.

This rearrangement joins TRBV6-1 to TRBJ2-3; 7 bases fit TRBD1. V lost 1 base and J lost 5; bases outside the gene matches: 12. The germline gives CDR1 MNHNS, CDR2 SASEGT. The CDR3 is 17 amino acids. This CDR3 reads CASSEGSLGQLRDTQYF. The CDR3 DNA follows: TGTGCCAGCAGTGAAGGTAGCTTGGGACAGTTACGAGATACGCAGTATTTT.

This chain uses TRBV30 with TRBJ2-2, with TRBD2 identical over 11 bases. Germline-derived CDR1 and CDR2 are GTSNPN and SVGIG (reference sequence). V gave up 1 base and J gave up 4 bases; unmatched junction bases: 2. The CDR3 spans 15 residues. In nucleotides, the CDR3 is TGTGCCTGGAGTGGACTAGCGGGACTCACCGGGGAGCTGTTTTTT. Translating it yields CAWSGLAGLTGELFF.

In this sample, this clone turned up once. CDR3 residues: CASSLRQGMETQYF. CDR3 coding DNA: TGTGCCAGCAGCCTACGACAGGGGATGGAGACCCAGTACTTC. The chain joins TRBV6-6 to TRBJ2-5; 8 positions match TRBD1. The V and J ends lost 6 bases and 5 bases, in that order; junction bases with no gene match: 8. CDR3 length: 14 residues. Germline V gene data show CDR1 as MNHNY and CDR2 as SVGAGI (reference sequence).

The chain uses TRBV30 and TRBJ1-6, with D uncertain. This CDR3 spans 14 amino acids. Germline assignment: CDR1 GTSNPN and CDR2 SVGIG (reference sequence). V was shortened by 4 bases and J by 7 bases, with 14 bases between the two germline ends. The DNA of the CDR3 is TGTGCCTGGAACGGGGTGCCGGGGAATTCACCCCTCCACTTT. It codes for CAWNGVPGNSPLHF.

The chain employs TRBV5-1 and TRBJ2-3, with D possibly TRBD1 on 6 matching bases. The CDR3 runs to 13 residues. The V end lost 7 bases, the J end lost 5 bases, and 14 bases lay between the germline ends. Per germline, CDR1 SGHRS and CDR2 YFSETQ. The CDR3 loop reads CASSRGLGDTQYF. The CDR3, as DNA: TGCGCCAGCTCCAGGGGTCTTGGAGATACGCAGTATTTT.

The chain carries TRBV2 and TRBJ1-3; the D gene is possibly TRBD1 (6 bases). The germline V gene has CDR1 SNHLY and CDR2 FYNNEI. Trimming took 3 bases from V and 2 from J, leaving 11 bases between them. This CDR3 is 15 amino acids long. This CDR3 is CASSEGANPGNTIYF. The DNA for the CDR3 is TGTGCCAGCAGTGAGGGGGCAAATCCTGGAAACACCATATATTTT.

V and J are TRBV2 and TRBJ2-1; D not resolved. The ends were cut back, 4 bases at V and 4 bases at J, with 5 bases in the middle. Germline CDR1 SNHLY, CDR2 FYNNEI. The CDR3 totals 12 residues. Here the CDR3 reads CASSVSYNEQFF. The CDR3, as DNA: TGTGCCAGCAGTGTTAGTTACAATGAGCAGTTCTTC.

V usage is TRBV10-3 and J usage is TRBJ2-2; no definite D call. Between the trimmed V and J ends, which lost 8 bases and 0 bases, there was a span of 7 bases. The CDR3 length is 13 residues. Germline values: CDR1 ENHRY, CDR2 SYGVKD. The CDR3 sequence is CAIGQTNTGELFF. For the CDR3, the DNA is TGTGCCATCGGGCAGACGAACACCGGGGAGCTGTTTTTT.

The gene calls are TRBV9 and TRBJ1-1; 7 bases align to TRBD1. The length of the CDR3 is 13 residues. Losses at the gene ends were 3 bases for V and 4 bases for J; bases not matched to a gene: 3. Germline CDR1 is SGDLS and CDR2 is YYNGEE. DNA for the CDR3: TGTGCCAGCAGCGCGACAGGGTTCACTGAAGCTTTCTTT. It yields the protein CASSATGFTEAFF.

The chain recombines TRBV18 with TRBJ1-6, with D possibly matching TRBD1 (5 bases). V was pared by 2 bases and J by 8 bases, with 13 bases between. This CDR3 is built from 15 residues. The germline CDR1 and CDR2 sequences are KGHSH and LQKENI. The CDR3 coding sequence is TGTGCCAGCTCACCAAATCCGACAGTCGATTCACCCCTCCACTTT. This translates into CASSPNPTVDSPLHF. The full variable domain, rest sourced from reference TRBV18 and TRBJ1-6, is NAGVMQNPRHLVRRRGQEARLRCSPMKGHSHVYWYRQLPEEGLKFMVYLQKENIIDESGMPKERFSAEFPKEGPSILRIQQVVRGDSAAYFCASSPNPTVDSPLHFGNGTRLTVT.

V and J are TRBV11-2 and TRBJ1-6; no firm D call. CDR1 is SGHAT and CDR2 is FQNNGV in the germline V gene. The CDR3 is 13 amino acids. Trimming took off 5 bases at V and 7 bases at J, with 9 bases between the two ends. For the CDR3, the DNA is TGTGCCAGCAGCGAGGGCCGAAATTCACCCCTCCACTTT. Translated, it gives CASSEGRNSPLHF.

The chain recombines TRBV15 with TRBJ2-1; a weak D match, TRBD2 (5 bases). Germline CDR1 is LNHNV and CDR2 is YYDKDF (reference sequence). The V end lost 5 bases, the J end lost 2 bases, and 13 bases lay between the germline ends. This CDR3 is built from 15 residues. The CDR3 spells CATSPRDYTYNEQFF. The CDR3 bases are TGTGCCACCAGCCCCCGGGATTATACCTACAATGAGCAGTTCTTC.

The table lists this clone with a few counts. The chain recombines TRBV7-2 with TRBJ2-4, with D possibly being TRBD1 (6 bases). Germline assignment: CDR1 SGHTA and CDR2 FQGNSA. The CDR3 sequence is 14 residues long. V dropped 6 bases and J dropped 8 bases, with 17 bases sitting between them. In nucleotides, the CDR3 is TGTGCCAGCAGGTCTGACCTAGGGGGAGACATTCAGTACTTC. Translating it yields CASRSDLGGDIQYF.

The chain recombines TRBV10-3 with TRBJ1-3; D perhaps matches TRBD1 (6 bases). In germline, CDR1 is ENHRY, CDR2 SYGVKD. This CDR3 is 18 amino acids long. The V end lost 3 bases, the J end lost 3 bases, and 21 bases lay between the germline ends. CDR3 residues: CAISDRTDLGQRGNTIYF. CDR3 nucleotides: TGTGCCATCAGTGATCGGACGGACTTGGGACAACGTGGAAACACCATATATTTT.

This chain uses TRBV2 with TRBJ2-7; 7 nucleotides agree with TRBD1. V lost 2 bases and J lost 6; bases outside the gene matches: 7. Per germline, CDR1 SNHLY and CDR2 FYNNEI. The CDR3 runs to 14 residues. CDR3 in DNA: TGTGCCAGCAGTGAATTGACAGGGACGGGCGAGCAGTACGTC. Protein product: CASSELTGTGEQYV.

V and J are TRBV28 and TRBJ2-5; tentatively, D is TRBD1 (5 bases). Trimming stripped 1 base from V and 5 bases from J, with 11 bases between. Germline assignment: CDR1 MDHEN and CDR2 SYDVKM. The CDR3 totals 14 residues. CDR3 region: CASSLSHRKETQYF. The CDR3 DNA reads TGTGCCAGCAGTTTATCGCACAGGAAGGAGACCCAGTACTTC.

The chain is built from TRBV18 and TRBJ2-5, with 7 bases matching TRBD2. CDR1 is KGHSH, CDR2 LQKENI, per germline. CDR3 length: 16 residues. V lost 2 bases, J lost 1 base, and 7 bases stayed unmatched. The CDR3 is CASSPRVTSLQETQYF. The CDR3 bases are TGTGCCAGCTCACCAAGAGTGACTAGCCTCCAAGAGACCCAGTACTTC.

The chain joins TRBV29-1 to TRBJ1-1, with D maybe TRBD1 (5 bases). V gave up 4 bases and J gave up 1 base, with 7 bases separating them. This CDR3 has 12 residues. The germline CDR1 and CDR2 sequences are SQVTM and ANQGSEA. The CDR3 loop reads CSVGDRNTEAFF. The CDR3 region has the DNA TGCAGCGTTGGAGACAGGAACACTGAAGCTTTCTTT.

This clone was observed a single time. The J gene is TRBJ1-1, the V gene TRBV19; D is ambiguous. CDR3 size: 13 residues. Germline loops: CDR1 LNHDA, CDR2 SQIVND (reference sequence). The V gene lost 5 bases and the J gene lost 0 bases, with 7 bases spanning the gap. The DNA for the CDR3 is TGTGCCAGTAGTGCCCAGTTGAACACTGAAGCTTTCTTT. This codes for CASSAQLNTEAFF.

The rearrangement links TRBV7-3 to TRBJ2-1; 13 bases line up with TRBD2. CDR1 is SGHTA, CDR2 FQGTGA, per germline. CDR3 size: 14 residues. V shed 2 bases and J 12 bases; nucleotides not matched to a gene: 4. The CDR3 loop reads CASSLVLAGGPQFF. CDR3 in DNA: TGTGCCAGCAGCTTAGTACTAGCGGGGGGGCCGCAGTTCTTC.

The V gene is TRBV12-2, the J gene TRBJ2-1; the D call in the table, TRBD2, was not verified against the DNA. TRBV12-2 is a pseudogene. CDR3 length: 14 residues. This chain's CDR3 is CASRLEEGRDEQFF. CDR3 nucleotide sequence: TGTGCAAGTCGCTTAGAGGAGGGCCGGGATGAGCAGTTCTTC.

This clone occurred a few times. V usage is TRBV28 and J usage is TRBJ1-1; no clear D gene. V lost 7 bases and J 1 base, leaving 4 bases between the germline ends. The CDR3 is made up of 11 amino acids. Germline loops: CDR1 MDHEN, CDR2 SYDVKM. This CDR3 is CASTGNTEAFF. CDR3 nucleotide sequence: TGTGCCAGCACCGGGAACACTGAAGCTTTCTTT.

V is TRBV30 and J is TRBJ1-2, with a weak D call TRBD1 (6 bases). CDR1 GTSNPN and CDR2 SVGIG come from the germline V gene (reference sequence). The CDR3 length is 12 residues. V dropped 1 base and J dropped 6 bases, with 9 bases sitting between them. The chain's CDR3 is CAWSAQGNGYTF. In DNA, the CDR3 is TGTGCCTGGAGTGCTCAGGGGAATGGCTACACCTTC.